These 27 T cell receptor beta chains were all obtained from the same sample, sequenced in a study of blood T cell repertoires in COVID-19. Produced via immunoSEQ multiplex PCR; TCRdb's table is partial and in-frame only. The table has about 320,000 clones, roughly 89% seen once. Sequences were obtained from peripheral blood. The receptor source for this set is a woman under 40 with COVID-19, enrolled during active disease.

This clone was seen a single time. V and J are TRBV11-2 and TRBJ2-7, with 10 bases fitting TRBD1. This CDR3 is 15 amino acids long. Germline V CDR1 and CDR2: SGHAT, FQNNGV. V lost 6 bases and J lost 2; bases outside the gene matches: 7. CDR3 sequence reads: CASRTTGQGTYEQYF. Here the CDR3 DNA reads TGTGCCAGCAGGACGACGGGACAGGGGACCTACGAGCAGTACTTC.

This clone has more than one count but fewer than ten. CDR3 protein: CASRRTGVNTEAFF. CDR3 DNA sequence: TGTGCCAGTAGGCGGACAGGGGTTAACACTGAAGCTTTCTTT. The chain is built from TRBV19 and TRBJ1-1; TRBD1 matches at 9 bases. This CDR3 comprises 14 residues. Germline CDR1 is LNHDA and CDR2 is SQIVND (reference sequence). Trimming removed 6 bases from V and 2 bases from J; junction bases left unmatched: 4.

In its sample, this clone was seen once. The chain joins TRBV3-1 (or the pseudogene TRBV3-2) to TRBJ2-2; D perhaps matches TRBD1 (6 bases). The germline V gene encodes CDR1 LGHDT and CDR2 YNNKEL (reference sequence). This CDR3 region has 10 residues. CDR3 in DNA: TGTGCAACAGGGATCGGGGAGCTGTTTTTT. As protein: CATGIGELFF.

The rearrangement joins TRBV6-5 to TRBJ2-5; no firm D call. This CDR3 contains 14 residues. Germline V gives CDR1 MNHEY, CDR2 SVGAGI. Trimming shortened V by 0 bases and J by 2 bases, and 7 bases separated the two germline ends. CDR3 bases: TGTGCCAGCAGTTACTCGGCCCTTCAAGAGACCCAGTACTTC. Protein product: CASSYSALQETQYF.

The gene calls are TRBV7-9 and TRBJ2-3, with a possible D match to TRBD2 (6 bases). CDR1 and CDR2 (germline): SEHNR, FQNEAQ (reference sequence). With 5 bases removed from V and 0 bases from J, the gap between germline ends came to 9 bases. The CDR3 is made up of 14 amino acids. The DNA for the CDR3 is TGTGCCAGCAGCCGGGAGACTAGCACAGATACGCAGTATTTT. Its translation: CASSRETSTDTQYF.

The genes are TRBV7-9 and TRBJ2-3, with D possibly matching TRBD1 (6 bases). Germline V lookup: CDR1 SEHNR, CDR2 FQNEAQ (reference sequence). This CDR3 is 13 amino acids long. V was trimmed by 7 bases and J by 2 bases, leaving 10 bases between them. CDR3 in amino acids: CASTLGATDTQYF. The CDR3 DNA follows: TGTGCCAGCACCTTGGGGGCCACAGATACGCAGTATTTT. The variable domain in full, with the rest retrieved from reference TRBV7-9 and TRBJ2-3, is DTGVSQNPRHKITKRGQNVTFRCDPISEHNRLYWYRQTLGQGPEFLTYFQNEAQLEKSRLLSDRFSAERPKGSFSTLEIQRTEQGDSAMYLCASTLGATDTQYFGPGTRLTVL.

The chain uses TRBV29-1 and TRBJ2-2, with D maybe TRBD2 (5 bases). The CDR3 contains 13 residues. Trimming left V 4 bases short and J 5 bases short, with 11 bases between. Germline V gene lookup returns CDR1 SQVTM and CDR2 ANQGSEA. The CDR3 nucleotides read TGCAGCGTTGTTGAAGAGGGTACCGGGGAGCTGTTTTTT. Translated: CSVVEEGTGELFF.

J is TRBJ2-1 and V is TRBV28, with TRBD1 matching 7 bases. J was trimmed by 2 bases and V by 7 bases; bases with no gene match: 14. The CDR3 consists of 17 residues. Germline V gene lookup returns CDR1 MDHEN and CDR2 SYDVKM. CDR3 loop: CASNERGGQTTYNEQFF. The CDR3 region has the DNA TGTGCCAGCAACGAAAGAGGGGGACAGACCACCTACAATGAGCAGTTCTTC.

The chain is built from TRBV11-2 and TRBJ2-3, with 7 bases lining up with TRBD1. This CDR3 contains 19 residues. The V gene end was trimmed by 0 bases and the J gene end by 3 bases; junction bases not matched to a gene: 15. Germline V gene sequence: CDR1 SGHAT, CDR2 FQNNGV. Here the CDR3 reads CASSLDKGVFGTDTDTQYF. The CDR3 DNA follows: TGTGCCAGCAGCTTAGACAAGGGGGTTTTTGGGACAGATACAGATACGCAGTATTTT.

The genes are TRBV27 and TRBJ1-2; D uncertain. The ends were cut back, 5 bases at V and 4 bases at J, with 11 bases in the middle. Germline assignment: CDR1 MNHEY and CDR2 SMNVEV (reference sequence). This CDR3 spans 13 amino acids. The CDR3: CASSPRAGYGYTF. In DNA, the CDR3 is TGTGCCAGCAGTCCGAGGGCAGGCTATGGCTACACCTTC.

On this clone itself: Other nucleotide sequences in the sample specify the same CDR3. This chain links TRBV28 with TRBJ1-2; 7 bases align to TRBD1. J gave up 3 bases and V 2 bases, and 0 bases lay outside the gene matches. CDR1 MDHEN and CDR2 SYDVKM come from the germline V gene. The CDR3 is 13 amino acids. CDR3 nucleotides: TGTGCCAGCAGTTTAACAGGGGACTATGGCTACACCTTC. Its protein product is CASSLTGDYGYTF.

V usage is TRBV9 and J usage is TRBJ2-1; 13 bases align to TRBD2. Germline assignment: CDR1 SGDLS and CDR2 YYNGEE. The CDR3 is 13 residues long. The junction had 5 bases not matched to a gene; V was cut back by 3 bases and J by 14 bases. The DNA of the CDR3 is TGTGCCAGCAGCGCAGGACTAGCGGGGGTGAAGTTCTTC. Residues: CASSAGLAGVKFF.

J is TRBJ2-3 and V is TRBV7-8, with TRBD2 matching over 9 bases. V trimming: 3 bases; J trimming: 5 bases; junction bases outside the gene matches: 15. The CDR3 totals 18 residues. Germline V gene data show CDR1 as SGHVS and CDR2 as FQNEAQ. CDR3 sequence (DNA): TGTGCCAGCAGCTTGAAGGTAGCGGGGGCCCTAACCGTAGATACGCAGTATTTT. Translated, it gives CASSLKVAGALTVDTQYF.

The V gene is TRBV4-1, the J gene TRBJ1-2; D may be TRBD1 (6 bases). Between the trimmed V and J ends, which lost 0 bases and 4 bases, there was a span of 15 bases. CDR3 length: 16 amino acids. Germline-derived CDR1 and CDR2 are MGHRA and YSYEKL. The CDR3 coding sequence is TGCGCCAGCAGCCAAGAGGGGACAACGGTCCGCTATGGCTACACCTTC. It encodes CASSQEGTTVRYGYTF.

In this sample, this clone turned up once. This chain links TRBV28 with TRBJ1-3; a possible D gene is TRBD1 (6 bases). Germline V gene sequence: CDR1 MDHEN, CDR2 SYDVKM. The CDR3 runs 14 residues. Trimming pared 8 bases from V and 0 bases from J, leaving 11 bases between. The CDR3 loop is CASWRGGSGNTIYF. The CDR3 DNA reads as TGTGCCAGCTGGAGAGGGGGCTCTGGAAACACCATATATTTT.

The CDR3 bases are TGCGCCAGCAGCCAACCTGGGCAGACCCAAGAGACCCAGTACTTC. It specifies CASSQPGQTQETQYF. The chain carries TRBV4-1 and TRBJ2-5, with D unresolved. V was trimmed by 2 bases and J by 1 base, leaving 11 bases between them. Germline values: CDR1 MGHRA, CDR2 YSYEKL. The CDR3 spans 15 residues.

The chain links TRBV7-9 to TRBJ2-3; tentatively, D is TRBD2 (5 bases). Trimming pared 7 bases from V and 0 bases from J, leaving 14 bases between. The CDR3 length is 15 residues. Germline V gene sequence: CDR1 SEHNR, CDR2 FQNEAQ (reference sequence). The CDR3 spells CASTQDFSSTDTQYF. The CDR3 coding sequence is TGTGCCAGCACCCAGGACTTTTCTAGCACAGATACGCAGTATTTT.

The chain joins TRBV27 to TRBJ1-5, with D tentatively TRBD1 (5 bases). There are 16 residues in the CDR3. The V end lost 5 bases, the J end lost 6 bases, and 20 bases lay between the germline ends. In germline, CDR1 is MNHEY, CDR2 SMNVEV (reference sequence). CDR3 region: CASSPSGQGYSQPQHF. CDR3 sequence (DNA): TGTGCCAGCAGTCCTTCAGGGCAGGGATATAGTCAGCCCCAGCATTTT.

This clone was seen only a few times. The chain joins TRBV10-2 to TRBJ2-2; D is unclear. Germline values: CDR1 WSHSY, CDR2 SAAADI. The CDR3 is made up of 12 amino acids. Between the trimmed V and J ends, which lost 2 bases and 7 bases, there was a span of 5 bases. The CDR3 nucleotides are TGCGCCAGCAGTGAGGTTCTCGGGGAGCTGTTTTTT. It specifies CASSEVLGELFF.

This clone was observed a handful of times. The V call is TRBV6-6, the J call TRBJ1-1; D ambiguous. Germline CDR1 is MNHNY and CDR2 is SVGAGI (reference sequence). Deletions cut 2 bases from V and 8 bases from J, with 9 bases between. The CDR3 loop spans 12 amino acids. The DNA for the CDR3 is TGTGCCAGCAGTTACACCGAGGCGGAAGCTTTCTTT. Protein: CASSYTEAEAFF.

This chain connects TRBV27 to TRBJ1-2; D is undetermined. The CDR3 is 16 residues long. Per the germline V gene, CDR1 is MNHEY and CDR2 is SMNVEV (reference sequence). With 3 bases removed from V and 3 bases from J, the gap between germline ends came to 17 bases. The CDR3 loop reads CASSFRGPSRDYGYTF. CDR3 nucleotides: TGTGCCAGCAGTTTCCGGGGTCCCTCGAGAGACTATGGCTACACCTTC.

CDR3 loop: CASTPEAGGWNEQFF. The CDR3 region has the DNA TGTGCCAGCACCCCAGAGGCGGGGGGGTGGAATGAGCAGTTCTTC. The chain is built from TRBV5-8 and TRBJ2-1; 9 nucleotides agree with TRBD2. Trimming removed 6 bases from V and 7 bases from J; junction bases left unmatched: 11. This CDR3 spans 15 amino acids. CDR1 is SGHTS and CDR2 is YDEGEE in the germline V gene.

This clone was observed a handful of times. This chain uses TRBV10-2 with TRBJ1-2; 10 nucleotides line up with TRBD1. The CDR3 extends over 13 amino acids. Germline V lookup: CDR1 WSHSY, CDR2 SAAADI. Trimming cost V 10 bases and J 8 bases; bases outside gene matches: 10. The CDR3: CATTSGTGVGYTF. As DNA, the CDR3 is TGCGCCACCACATCGGGGACAGGGGTCGGCTACACCTTC.

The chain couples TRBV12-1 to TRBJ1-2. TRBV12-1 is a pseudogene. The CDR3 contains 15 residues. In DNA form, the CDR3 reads TGTGCCAGCAGCCAGCGGGAGATATCGTTTATTGGCTACACCTTC. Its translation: CASSQREISFIGYTF.

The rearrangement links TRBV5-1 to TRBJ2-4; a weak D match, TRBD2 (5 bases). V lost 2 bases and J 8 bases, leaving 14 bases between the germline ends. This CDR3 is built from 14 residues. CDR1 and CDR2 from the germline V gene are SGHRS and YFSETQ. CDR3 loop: CASSFRPPGDIQYF. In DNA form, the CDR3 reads TGCGCCAGCAGCTTCAGGCCTCCCGGGGACATTCAGTACTTC.

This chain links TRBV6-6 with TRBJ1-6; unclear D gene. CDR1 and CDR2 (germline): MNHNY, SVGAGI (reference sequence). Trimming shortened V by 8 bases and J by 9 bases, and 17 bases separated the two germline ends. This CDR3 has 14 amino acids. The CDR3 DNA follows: TGTGCCAGCGCCACCGGGGTTTCGGGTTCACCCCTCCACTTT. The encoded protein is CASATGVSGSPLHF.

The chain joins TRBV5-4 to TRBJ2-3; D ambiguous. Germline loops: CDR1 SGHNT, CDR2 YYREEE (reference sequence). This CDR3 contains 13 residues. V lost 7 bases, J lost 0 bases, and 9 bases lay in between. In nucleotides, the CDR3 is TGTGCCAGCGGTAGTTTGAGCACAGATACGCAGTATTTT. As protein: CASGSLSTDTQYF.